This TCR beta chain was profiled in a study of cytomegalovirus exposure and HLA in healthy donors. This CDR3 has 16 residues. Trimming cost V 4 bases and J 4 bases, with 17 bases left between them. Per germline, CDR1 SEHNR and CDR2 FQNEAQ (reference sequence). In the PCR, 60 Vbeta and 13 Jbeta primers were used. Original processing methods: In a later analysis, 75 million to 95 million unique TCR beta chains included roughly 11 million shared by two or more donors. Here immunoSEQ multiplex PCR was the method, and the copy in TCRdb shows in-frame clones only, minus some. That table gives V, J and clone size, and the DNA gave D and trimming. The sample lists under 200,000 clones, approximately 82% seen once, with 8.5% in the top ten. This clone was found once. Its antigen is still unknown. General study findings and limits: Sequencing depth roughly uniform across donors was assumed in presence/absence analyses.

The clonotype comes from a male donor in good health and CMV-seropositive. The gene calls are TRBV7-9 and TRBJ2-1; perhaps TRBD2 as D (6 bases). Sequencing was carried out using PBMCs. The CDR3: CASSSGGRPYYNEQFF. Written as DNA, the CDR3 is TGTGCCAGCAGCTCAGGTGGGAGGCCCTATTACAATGAGCAGTTCTTC.